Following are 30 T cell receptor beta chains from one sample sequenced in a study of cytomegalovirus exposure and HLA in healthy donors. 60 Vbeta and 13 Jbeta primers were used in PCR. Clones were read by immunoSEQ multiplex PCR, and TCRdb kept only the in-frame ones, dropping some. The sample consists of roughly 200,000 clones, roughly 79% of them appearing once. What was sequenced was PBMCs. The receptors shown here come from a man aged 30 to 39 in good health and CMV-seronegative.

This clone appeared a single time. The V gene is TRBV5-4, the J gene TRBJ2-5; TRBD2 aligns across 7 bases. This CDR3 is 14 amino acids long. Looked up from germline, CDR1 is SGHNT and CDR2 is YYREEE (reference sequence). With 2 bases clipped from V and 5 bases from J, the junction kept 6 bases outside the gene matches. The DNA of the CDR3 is TGTGCCAGCAGCTTTTTGGGAGGGTGGGAGACCCAGTACTTC. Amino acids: CASSFLGGWETQYF.

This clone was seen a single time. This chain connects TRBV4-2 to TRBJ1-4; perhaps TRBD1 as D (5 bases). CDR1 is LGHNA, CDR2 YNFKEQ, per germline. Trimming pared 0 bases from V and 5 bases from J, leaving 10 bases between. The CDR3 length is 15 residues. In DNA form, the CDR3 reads TGTGCCAGCAGCCAAGAGGGGCAGGGAAATGAAAAACTGTTTTTT. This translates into CASSQEGQGNEKLFF.

The CDR3 reads CATSRQGAYGYTF. CDR3 nucleotide sequence: TGTGCCACCAGCAGGCAGGGGGCGTATGGCTACACCTTC. The V call is TRBV15, the J call TRBJ1-2; 8 bases fit TRBD1. In germline, CDR1 is LNHNV, CDR2 YYDKDF (reference sequence). The CDR3 is made up of 13 amino acids. Trimming removed 3 bases from V and 5 bases from J; junction bases left unmatched: 2.

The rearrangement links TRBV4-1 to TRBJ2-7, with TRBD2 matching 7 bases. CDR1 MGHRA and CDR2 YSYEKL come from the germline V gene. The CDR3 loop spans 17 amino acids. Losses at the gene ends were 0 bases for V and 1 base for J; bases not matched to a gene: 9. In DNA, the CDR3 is TGCGCCAGCAGCCAAGATATGGGCACTAGCGATTCCTACGAGCAGTACTTC. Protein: CASSQDMGTSDSYEQYF.

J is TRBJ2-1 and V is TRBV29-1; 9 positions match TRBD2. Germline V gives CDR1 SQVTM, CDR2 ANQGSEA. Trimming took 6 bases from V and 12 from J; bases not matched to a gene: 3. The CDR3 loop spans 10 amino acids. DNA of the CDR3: TGCAGCGTCGTGACTAGCGGGCAGTTCTTC. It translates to CSVVTSGQFF.

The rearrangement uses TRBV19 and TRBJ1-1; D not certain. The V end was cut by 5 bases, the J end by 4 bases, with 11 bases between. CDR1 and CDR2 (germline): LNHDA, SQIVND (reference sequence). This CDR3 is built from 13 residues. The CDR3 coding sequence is TGTGCCAGTAGTTTTCGGGGTGTCACTGAAGCTTTCTTT. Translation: CASSFRGVTEAFF.

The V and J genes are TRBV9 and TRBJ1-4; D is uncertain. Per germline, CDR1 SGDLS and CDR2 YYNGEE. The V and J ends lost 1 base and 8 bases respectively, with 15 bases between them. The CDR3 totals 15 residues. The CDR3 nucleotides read TGTGCCAGCAGCGTACGCGATTTGGGCGGGGAAAAACTGTTTTTT. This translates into CASSVRDLGGEKLFF. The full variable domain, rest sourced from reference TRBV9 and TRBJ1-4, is DSGVTQTPKHLITATGQRVTLRCSPRSGDLSVYWYQQSLDQGLQFLIQYYNGEERAKGNILERFSAQQFPDLHSELNLSSLELGDSALYFCASSVRDLGGEKLFFGSGTQLSVL.

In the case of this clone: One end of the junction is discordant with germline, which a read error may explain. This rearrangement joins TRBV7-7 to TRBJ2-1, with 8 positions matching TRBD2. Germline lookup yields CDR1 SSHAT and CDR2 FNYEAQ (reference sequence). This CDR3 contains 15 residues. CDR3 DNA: TGTGCTAGCAGCTTGGCGGGGGGACCCTACAATGAGCAGTTCTTC. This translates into CASSLAGGPYNEQFF.

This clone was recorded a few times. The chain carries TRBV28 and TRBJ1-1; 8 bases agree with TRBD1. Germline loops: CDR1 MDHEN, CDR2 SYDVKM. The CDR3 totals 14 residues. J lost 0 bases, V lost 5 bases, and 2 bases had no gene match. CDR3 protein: CASSTQGVNTEAFF. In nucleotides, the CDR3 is TGTGCCAGCAGTACACAGGGGGTGAACACTGAAGCTTTCTTT.

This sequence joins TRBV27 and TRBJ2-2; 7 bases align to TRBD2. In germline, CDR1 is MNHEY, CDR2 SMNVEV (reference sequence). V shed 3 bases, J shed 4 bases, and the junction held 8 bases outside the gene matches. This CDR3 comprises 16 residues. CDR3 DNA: TGTGCCAGCAGTTTCTGGCTAGCGGCAAGCACCGGGGAGCTGTTTTTT. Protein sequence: CASSFWLAASTGELFF.

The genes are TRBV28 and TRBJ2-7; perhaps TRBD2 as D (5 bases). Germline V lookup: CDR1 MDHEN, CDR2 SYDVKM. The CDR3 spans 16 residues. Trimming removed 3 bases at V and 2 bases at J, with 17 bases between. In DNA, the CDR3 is TGTGCCAGCAGTTTGTATAGAGGGTCGGAGGCCTACGAGCAGTACTTC. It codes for CASSLYRGSEAYEQYF. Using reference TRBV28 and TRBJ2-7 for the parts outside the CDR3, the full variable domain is DVKVTQSSRYLVKRTGEKVFLECVQDMDHENMFWYRQDPGLGLRLIYFSYDVKMKEKGDIPEGYSVSREKKERFSLILESASTNQTSMYLCASSLYRGSEAYEQYFGPGTRLTVT.

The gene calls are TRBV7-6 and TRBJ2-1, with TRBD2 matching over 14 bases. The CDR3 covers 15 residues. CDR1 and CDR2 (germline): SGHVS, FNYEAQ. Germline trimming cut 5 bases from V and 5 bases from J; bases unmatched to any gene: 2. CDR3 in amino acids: CASSRLAGGNNEQFF. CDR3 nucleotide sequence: TGTGCCAGCAGCAGACTAGCGGGAGGGAACAATGAGCAGTTCTTC. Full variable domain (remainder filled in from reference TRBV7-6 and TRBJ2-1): GAGVSQSPRYKVTKRGQDVALRCDPISGHVSLYWYRQALGQGPEFLTYFNYEAQQDKSGLPNDRFSAERPEGSISTLTIQRTEQRDSAMYRCASSRLAGGNNEQFFGPGTRLTVL.

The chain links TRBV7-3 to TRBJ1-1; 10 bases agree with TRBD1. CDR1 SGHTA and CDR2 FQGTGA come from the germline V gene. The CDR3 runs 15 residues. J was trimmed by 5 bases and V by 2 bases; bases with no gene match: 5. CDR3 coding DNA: TGTGCCAGCAGCTTATACGGGACAGGGGTAACTGAAGCTTTCTTT. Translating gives CASSLYGTGVTEAFF.

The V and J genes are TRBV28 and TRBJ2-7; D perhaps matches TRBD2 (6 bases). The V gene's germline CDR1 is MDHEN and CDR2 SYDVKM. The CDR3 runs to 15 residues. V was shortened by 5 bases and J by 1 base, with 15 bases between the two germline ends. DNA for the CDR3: TGTGCCAGCAGTGCGACCCGGGAGAGGTCCTACGAGCAGTACTTC. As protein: CASSATRERSYEQYF. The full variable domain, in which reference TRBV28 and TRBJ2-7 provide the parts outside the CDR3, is DVKVTQSSRYLVKRTGEKVFLECVQDMDHENMFWYRQDPGLGLRLIYFSYDVKMKEKGDIPEGYSVSREKKERFSLILESASTNQTSMYLCASSATRERSYEQYFGPGTRLTVT.

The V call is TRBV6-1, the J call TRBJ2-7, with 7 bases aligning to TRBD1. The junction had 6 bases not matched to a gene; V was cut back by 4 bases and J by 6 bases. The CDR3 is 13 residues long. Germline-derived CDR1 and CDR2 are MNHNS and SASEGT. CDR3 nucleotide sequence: TGTGCCAGCAGTGGCCCTCCAGGGGGCGAGCAGTACTTC. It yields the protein CASSGPPGGEQYF.

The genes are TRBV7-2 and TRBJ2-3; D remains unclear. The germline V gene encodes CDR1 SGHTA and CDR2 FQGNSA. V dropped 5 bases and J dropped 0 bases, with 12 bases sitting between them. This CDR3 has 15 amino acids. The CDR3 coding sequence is TGTGCCAGCAGCATTACAGCACATAGCACAGATACGCAGTATTTT. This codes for CASSITAHSTDTQYF.

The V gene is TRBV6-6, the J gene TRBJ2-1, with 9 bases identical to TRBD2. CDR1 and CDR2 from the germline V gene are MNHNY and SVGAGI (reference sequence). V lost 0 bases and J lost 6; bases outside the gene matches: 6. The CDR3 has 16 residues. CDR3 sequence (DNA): TGTGCCAGCAGTTACTCCCTAGCGGGACTTCGCAATGAGCAGTTCTTC. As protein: CASSYSLAGLRNEQFF.

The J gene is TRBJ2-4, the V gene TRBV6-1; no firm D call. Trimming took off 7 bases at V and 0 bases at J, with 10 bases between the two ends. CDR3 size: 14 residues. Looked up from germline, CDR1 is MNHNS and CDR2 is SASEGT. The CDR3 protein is CASKEILAKNIQYF. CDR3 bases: TGTGCCAGCAAGGAGATTTTAGCCAAAAACATTCAGTACTTC.

CDR3 protein: CAISGGGQGIYGYTF. In DNA, the CDR3 is TGTGCCATCAGTGGCGGGGGACAGGGGATTTATGGCTACACCTTC. The chain employs TRBV10-3 and TRBJ1-2; 10 bases are a match to TRBD1. CDR3 size: 15 residues. V was clipped by 4 bases and J by 5 bases; unmatched bases: 7. Per the germline V gene, CDR1 is ENHRY and CDR2 is SYGVKD.

In nucleotides, the CDR3 is TGTGCCAGCAGCGTGCTCACCGGGACAGGAACCTACGAGCAGTACTTC. This encodes CASSVLTGTGTYEQYF. This sequence joins TRBV7-9 and TRBJ2-7, with 8 bases lining up with TRBD1. Unmatched junction bases numbered 11, after V lost 5 bases and J lost 2 bases. Per germline, CDR1 SEHNR and CDR2 FQNEAQ (reference sequence). The CDR3 extends over 16 amino acids.

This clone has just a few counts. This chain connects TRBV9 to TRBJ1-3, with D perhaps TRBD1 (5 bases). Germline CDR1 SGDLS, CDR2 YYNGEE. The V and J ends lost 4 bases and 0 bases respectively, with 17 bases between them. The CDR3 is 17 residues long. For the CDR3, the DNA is TGTGCCAGCAGCAACTCTGGGGCAGGGATCTCTGGAAACACCATATATTTT. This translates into CASSNSGAGISGNTIYF.

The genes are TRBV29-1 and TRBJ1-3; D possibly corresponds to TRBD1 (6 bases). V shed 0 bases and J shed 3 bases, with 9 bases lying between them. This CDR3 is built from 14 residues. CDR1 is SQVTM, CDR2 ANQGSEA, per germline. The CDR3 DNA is TGCAGCGTTGAAGATTTGGACAGTGGAAACACCATATATTTT. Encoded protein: CSVEDLDSGNTIYF.

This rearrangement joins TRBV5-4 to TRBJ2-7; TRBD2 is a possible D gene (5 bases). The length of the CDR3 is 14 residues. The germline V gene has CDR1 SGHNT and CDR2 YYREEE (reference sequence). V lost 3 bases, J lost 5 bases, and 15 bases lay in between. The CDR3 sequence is CASSSDVAPNEQYF. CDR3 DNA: TGTGCCAGCAGCTCGGACGTAGCGCCCAACGAGCAGTACTTC.

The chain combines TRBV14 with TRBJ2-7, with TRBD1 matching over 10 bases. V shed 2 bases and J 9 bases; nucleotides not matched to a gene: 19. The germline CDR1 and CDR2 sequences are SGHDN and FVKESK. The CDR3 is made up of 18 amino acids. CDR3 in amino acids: CASSQRDRGPPRLTGQYF. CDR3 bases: TGTGCCAGCAGCCAACGGGACAGGGGACCTCCCCGCCTTACGGGGCAGTACTTC.

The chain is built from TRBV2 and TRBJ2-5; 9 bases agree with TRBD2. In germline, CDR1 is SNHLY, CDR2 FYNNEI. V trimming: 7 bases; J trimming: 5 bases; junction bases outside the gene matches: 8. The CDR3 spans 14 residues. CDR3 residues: CASKVAGVWETQYF. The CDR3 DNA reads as TGTGCCAGCAAGGTAGCGGGAGTTTGGGAGACCCAGTACTTC.

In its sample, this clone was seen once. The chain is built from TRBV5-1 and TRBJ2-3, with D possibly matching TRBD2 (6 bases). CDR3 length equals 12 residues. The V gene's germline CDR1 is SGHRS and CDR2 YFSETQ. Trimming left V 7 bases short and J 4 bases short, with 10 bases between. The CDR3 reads CASRRGSDTQYF. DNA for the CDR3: TGCGCCAGCCGTCGGGGGTCAGATACGCAGTATTTT.

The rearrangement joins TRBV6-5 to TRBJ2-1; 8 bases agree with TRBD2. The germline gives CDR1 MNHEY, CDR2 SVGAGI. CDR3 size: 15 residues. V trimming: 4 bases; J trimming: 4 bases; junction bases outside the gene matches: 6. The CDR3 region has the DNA TGTGCCAGCAGTTCGGCGGGACTAGGATACAATGAGCAGTTCTTC. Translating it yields CASSSAGLGYNEQFF.

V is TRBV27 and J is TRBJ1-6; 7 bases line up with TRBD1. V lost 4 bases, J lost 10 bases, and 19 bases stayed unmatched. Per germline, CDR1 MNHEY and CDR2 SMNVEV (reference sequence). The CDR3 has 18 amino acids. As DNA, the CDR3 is TGTGCCAGCAGTTCCATAATGGGACTCGTGACAGGGCGATCACCCCTCCACTTT. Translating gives CASSSIMGLVTGRSPLHF.

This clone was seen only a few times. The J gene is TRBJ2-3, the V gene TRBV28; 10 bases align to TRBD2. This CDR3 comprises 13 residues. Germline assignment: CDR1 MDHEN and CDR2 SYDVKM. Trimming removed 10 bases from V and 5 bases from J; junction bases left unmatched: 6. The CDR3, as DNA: TGTGCCACCGTAGCGGGAGGCTTAGATACGCAGTATTTT. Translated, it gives CATVAGGLDTQYF.

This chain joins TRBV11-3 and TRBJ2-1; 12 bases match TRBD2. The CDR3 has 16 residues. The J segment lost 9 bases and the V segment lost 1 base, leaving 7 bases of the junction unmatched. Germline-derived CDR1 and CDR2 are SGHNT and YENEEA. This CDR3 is CASSLGLAGVSGEQFF. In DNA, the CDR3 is TGTGCCAGCAGCTTAGGACTAGCGGGAGTCTCGGGTGAGCAGTTCTTC. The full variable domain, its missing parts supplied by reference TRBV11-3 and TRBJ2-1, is EAGVVQSPRYKIIEKKQPVAFWCNPISGHNTLYWYLQNLGQGPELLIRYENEEAVDDSQLPKDRFSAERLKGVDSTLKIQPAELGDSAVYLCASSLGLAGVSGEQFFGPGTRLTVL.